Each of the 26 T cell receptor beta chains below was sequenced from the same sample in a study of blood T cell repertoires in COVID-19 (dated by TCRdb to 2018 to 2020). The method was the immunoSEQ multiplex PCR assay. The table comes from immuneACCESS by way of TCRdb, which keeps in-frame sequences with V and J called. Part of the clones is missing from these tables; in studies checked, under half for an unresolved V gene and the rest for unknown reasons. The sample table lists 90,000 to 100,000 clones, about 80% of them with a count of one. Together, the top ten hold roughly a quarter of the sample. The sequencing input was peripheral blood. The receptors were gathered from a man between 65 and 79 years old with acute or convalescent COVID-19.

The J gene is TRBJ2-1, the V gene TRBV20-1; possible D gene TRBD2, 5 bases. The CDR3 has 11 residues. Germline CDR1 DFQATT, CDR2 SNEGSKA (reference sequence). Trimming took 3 bases from V and 9 from J, leaving 9 bases between them. For the CDR3, the DNA is TGCAGTGCTAGGGGAGAGACTGAGCAGTTCTTC. This translates into CSARGETEQFF.

The chain employs TRBV7-9 and TRBJ1-2; D is unclear. The CDR3 spans 14 residues. V was shortened by 8 bases and J by 8 bases, with 21 bases between the two germline ends. CDR1 and CDR2 (germline): SEHNR, FQNEAQ (reference sequence). This CDR3 is CASAPYEYMNGYTF. CDR3 sequence (DNA): TGTGCCAGCGCCCCGTATGAGTATATGAACGGCTACACCTTC.

The rearrangement joins TRBV2 to TRBJ2-2; possible D gene TRBD2, 5 bases. Per germline, CDR1 SNHLY and CDR2 FYNNEI. The V gene lost 4 bases and the J gene lost 4 bases, with 10 bases spanning the gap. The CDR3 consists of 14 residues. The CDR3 is CASSVTAGTGELFF. Here the CDR3 DNA reads TGTGCCAGCAGTGTGACCGCGGGCACCGGGGAGCTGTTTTTT.

The chain uses TRBV27 and TRBJ1-1, with D possibly being TRBD1 (6 bases). The ends were cut back, 5 bases at V and 7 bases at J, with 11 bases in the middle. The CDR3 length is 12 residues. Germline V gene data show CDR1 as MNHEY and CDR2 as SMNVEV (reference sequence). CDR3 region: CASSPRQDEAFF. CDR3 in DNA: TGTGCCAGCAGTCCCCGACAGGATGAAGCTTTCTTT.

The chain joins TRBV9 to TRBJ1-1, with D possibly being TRBD1 (6 bases). The V end lost 5 bases, the J end lost 3 bases, and 14 bases lay between the germline ends. Germline V lookup: CDR1 SGDLS, CDR2 YYNGEE. The CDR3 is 14 amino acids. DNA of the CDR3: TGTGCCAGCAGACCAGGGGTTAGGGACACTGAAGCTTTCTTT. Translation: CASRPGVRDTEAFF.

As DNA, the CDR3 is TGTGCCAGCAGCGTATTAGGGGCAGGGTACGGGGAGACCCAGTACTTC. Residues: CASSVLGAGYGETQYF. This chain connects TRBV9 to TRBJ2-5, with a possible D match to TRBD1 (5 bases). V lost 1 base to trimming and J lost 5 bases, with 18 bases between them. Germline V gives CDR1 SGDLS, CDR2 YYNGEE. This CDR3 is 16 amino acids long.

V is TRBV6-5 and J is TRBJ2-1; D gene ambiguous. The CDR3 contains 16 residues. V lost 2 bases and J lost 2, with 13 bases in between. Per the germline V gene, CDR1 is MNHEY and CDR2 is SVGAGI. The CDR3 spells CASSYVAEMTYNEQFF. CDR3 coding DNA: TGTGCCAGCAGTTACGTTGCGGAAATGACCTACAATGAGCAGTTCTTC.

This clone has a handful of counts. The chain joins TRBV2 to TRBJ2-1, with D perhaps matching TRBD2 (6 bases). The CDR3 covers 13 residues. The V end was cut by 5 bases, the J end by 10 bases, with 15 bases between. Looked up from germline, CDR1 is SNHLY and CDR2 is FYNNEI. CDR3 coding DNA: TGTGCCAGCAGTAGCGTAGGGGCGGGGGAGCAGTTCTTC. Encoded protein: CASSSVGAGEQFF.

CDR3 coding DNA: TGTGCCAGCAGGCCGGACAGGGGAACTGAAGCTTTCTTT. Translation gives CASRPDRGTEAFF. The rearrangement joins TRBV25-1 to TRBJ1-1; 9 nucleotides align to TRBD1. The CDR3 consists of 13 residues. CDR1 and CDR2 from the germline V gene are MGHDK and SYGVNS. V dropped 6 bases and J dropped 5; count of bases not matched to a gene: 4.

V gene TRBV6-5 combines with J gene TRBJ2-7; D is possibly TRBD2 (6 bases). CDR3 size: 14 residues. Germline lookup yields CDR1 MNHEY and CDR2 SVGAGI. The V end was cut by 7 bases, the J end by 1 base, with 14 bases between. The CDR3 reads CASTKSGGSYEQYF. Here the CDR3 DNA reads TGTGCCAGCACCAAGTCCGGGGGTTCCTACGAGCAGTACTTC.

The chain employs TRBV28 and TRBJ2-5; 8 positions match TRBD1. The CDR3 contains 14 residues. Germline V CDR1 and CDR2: MDHEN, SYDVKM. The ends lost 5 bases at V and 5 bases at J; junction bases unmatched: 7. CDR3 in amino acids: CASSGAGGFETQYF. In DNA, the CDR3 is TGTGCCAGCAGTGGGGCAGGGGGCTTTGAGACCCAGTACTTC.

V and J are TRBV18 and TRBJ1-1; tentative D call: TRBD1 (6 bases). V was trimmed by 6 bases and J by 6 bases, leaving 17 bases between them. The CDR3 has 14 amino acids. CDR1 is KGHSH and CDR2 is LQKENI in the germline V gene. The CDR3 sequence is CASSPSTGQSEAFF. The DNA of the CDR3 is TGTGCCAGCTCGCCAAGCACTGGACAGTCTGAAGCTTTCTTT.

The V call is TRBV29-1, the J call TRBJ2-1; maybe TRBD2 (5 bases). Germline V lookup: CDR1 SQVTM, CDR2 ANQGSEA. V lost 8 bases to trimming and J lost 5 bases, with 16 bases between them. This CDR3 has 13 amino acids. The CDR3 protein is CSPWRKNNNEQFF. The DNA for the CDR3 is TGCAGCCCCTGGAGGAAAAACAACAATGAGCAGTTCTTC.

The genes are TRBV9 and TRBJ2-3; D might be TRBD2 (5 bases). The CDR3 totals 16 residues. Looked up from germline, CDR1 is SGDLS and CDR2 is YYNGEE. Trimming cost V 2 bases and J 2 bases, with 15 bases left between them. The CDR3 DNA reads TGTGCCAGCAGCGTGGCCCGAGGGCCATCCACAGATACGCAGTATTTT. Encoded protein: CASSVARGPSTDTQYF.

This rearrangement joins TRBV6-5 to TRBJ1-3; TRBD1 is a possible D gene (6 bases). The CDR3 loop spans 14 amino acids. Germline V gene lookup returns CDR1 MNHEY and CDR2 SVGAGI. Trimming took off 7 bases at V and 1 base at J, with 11 bases between the two ends. The CDR3 region is CASTTGSSGNTIYF. The CDR3 DNA sequence: TGTGCCAGCACCACAGGGTCATCTGGAAACACCATATATTTT.

In its sample, this clone was seen once. V is TRBV6-2 or TRBV6-3 and J is TRBJ1-5; TRBD1 matches 10 bases. The length of the CDR3 is 18 residues. Germline V gene lookup returns CDR1 MNHEY and CDR2 SVGEGT. V shed 5 bases and J 3 bases; nucleotides not matched to a gene: 13. The CDR3 DNA is TGTGCCAGCAGTACCGACAGGGGGCGACAGGCCTTCAATCAGCCCCAGCATTTT. It specifies CASSTDRGRQAFNQPQHF.

This clone was seen only a few times. The rearrangement joins TRBV7-9 to TRBJ2-2, with D perhaps TRBD2 (6 bases). Germline V gives CDR1 SEHNR, CDR2 FQNEAQ (reference sequence). V was trimmed by 1 base and J by 6 bases, leaving 12 bases between them. The CDR3 is made up of 15 amino acids. This chain's CDR3 is CASSLESGVAGELFF. The CDR3 coding sequence is TGTGCCAGCAGCTTAGAATCGGGAGTGGCCGGGGAGCTGTTTTTT.

J is TRBJ2-1 and V is TRBV24-1, with TRBD1 as a possible D gene (5 bases). The CDR3 covers 15 residues. The germline gives CDR1 KGHDR, CDR2 SFDVKD. V lost 0 bases, J lost 9 bases, and 14 bases lay in between. The CDR3 region is CATSDLGHGTGEQFF. CDR3 DNA sequence: TGTGCCACCAGTGATTTGGGACACGGTACTGGTGAGCAGTTCTTC.

This chain links TRBV10-1 with TRBJ1-6; no clear D gene. The CDR3 length is 16 residues. Per the germline V gene, CDR1 is WNHNN and CDR2 is SYGVQD (reference sequence). V was shortened by 0 bases and J by 10 bases, with 16 bases between the two germline ends. CDR3 nucleotide sequence: TGCGCCAGCAGTGAGTCGACCCGACGGCTCGGGTCACCCCTCCACTTT. Protein: CASSESTRRLGSPLHF.

This clone was counted a few times. V gene TRBV4-1 combines with J gene TRBJ2-7; unclear D gene. Trimming took off 0 bases at V and 5 bases at J, with 11 bases between the two ends. The CDR3 contains 14 residues. Germline lookup yields CDR1 MGHRA and CDR2 YSYEKL. The CDR3 DNA reads as TGCGCCAGCAGCCAAGATGGCTGGGCCCACGAGCAGTACTTC. Its translation is CASSQDGWAHEQYF.

This clone was found a few times. The chain is built from TRBV3-1 (or the pseudogene TRBV3-2) and TRBJ2-7, with D possibly being TRBD1 (5 bases). CDR3 size: 13 residues. The V gene's germline CDR1 is LGHDT and CDR2 YNNKEL (reference sequence). Trimming removed 5 bases from V and 2 bases from J, with 10 bases in between. The CDR3 region has the DNA TGTGCCAGCAGCGACCCAGGGACCTACGAGCAGTACTTC. This translates into CASSDPGTYEQYF.

The V gene is TRBV6-5, the J gene TRBJ1-2, with 7 bases identical to TRBD1. Germline V lookup: CDR1 MNHEY, CDR2 SVGAGI. V lost 5 bases and J lost 6; bases outside the gene matches: 12. This CDR3 has 15 residues. The CDR3 spells CASSPSPGQKDGYTF. The CDR3 DNA follows: TGTGCCAGCAGTCCATCTCCGGGACAGAAGGATGGCTACACCTTC.

The chain uses TRBV11-2 and TRBJ1-2; tentatively, D is TRBD1 (5 bases). CDR3 size: 16 residues. The ends were cut back, 1 base at V and 4 bases at J, with 16 bases in the middle. From germline, CDR1 is SGHAT and CDR2 FQNNGV. The DNA for the CDR3 is TGTGCCAGCAGCTTAGCGGCGGGGGGGGTATCCTATGGCTACACCTTC. Its protein is CASSLAAGGVSYGYTF.

The chain recombines TRBV10-1 with TRBJ1-5, with D possibly being TRBD1 (5 bases). CDR3 length: 14 residues. The germline V gene encodes CDR1 WNHNN and CDR2 SYGVQD (reference sequence). The V gene lost 6 bases and the J gene lost 3 bases, with 12 bases spanning the gap. The CDR3 sequence: CASRLRVFNQPQHF. CDR3 DNA sequence: TGCGCCAGCAGGCTCAGGGTATTCAATCAGCCCCAGCATTTT.

Only one count was recorded for this clone. This chain links TRBV6-1 with TRBJ1-5; no definite D call. Per germline, CDR1 MNHNS and CDR2 SASEGT. The CDR3 has 14 amino acids. V gave up 2 bases and J gave up 6 bases, with 11 bases separating them. The DNA of the CDR3 is TGTGCCAGCAGTGAAAACGGCCCGGGTCAGCCCCAGCATTTT. Translation gives CASSENGPGQPQHF.

The chain couples TRBV30 to TRBJ2-1, with 9 bases that match TRBD1. Germline trimming cut 2 bases from V and 15 bases from J; bases unmatched to any gene: 8. The germline V gene encodes CDR1 GTSNPN and CDR2 SVGIG (reference sequence). CDR3 size: 12 residues. The CDR3 reads CAWSWTGAIWFF. Here the CDR3 DNA reads TGTGCCTGGAGTTGGACAGGGGCGATTTGGTTCTTC.